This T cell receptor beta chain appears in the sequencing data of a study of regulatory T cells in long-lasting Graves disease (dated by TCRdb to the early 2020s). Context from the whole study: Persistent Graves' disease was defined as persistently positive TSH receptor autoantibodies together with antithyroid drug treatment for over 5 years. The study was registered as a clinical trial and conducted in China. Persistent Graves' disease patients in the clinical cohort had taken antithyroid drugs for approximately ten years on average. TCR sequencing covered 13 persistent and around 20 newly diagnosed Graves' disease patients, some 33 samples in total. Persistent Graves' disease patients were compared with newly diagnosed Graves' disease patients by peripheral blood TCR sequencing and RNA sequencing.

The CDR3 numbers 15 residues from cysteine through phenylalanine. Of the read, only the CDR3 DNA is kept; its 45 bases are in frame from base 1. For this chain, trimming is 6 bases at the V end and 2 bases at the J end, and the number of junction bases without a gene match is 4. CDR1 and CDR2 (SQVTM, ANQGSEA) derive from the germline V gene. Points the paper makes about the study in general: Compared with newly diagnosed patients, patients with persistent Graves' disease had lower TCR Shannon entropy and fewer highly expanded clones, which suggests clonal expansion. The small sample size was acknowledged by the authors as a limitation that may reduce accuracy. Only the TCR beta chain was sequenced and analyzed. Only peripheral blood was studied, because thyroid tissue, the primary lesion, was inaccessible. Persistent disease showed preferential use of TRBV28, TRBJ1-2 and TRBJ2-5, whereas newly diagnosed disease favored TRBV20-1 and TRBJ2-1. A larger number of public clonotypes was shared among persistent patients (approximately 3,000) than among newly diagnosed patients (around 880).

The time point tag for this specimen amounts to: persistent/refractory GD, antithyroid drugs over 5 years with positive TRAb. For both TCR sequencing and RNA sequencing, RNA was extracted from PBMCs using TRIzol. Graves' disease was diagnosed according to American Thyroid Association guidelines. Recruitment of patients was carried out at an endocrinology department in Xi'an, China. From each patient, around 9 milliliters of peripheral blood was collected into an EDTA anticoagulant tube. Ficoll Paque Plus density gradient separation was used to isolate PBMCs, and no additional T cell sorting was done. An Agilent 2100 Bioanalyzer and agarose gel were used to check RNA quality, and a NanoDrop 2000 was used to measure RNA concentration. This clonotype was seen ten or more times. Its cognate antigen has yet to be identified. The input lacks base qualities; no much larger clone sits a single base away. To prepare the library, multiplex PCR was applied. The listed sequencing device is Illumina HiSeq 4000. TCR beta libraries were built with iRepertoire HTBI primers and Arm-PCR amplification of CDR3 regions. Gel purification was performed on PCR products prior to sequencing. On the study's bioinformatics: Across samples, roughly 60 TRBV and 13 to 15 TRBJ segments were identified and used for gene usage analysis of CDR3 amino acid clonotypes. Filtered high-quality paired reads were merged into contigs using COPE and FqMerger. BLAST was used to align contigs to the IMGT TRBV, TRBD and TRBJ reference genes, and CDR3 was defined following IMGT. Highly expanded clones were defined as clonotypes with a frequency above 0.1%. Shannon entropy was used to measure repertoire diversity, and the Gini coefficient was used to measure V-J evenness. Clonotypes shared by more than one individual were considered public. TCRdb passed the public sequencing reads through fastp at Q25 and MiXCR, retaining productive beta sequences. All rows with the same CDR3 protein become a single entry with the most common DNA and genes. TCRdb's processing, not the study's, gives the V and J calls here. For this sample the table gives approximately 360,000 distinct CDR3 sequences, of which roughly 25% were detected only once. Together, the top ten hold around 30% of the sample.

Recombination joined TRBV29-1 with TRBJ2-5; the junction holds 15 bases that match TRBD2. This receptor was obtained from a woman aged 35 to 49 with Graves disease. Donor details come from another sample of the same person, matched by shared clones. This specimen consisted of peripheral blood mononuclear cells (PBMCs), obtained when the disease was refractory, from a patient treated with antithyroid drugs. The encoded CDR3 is CSVGGTSGRQETQYF. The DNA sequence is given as TGCAGCGTGGGTGGGACTAGCGGGAGGCAAGAGACCCAGTACTTC. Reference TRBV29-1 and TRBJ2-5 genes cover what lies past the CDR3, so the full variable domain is SAVISQKPSRDICQRGTSLTIQCQVDSQVTMMFWYRQQPGQSLTLIATANQGSEATYESGFVIDKFPISRPNLTFSTLTVSNMSPEDSSIYLCSVGGTSGRQETQYFGPGTRLLVL.